This T cell receptor (beta chain) was sequenced during a study of T cell responses to AZD1222 COVID-19 vaccine. The wider study: Second-dose groups at about 4 or about 12 weeks were pooled. Study-wide findings and caveats: After two AZD1222 doses, spike-specific TCR breadth and depth rose versus day 0. The repertoires were collected only after the peak T cell response. Seropositive AZD1222 recipients at baseline numbered only six or seven.

Clones were read by immunoSEQ multiplex PCR, and TCRdb kept only the in-frame ones, dropping some. Seen here are over 50,000 clones, over 80% observed once, and the top ten hold around 7.8%. The CDR3 is 14 amino acids. The germline CDR1 and CDR2 sequences are SGHAT and FQNNGV. Trimming pared 1 base from V and 7 bases from J, leaving 13 bases between. A word on this clone: Its antigen is not identified.

Sequencing used peripheral blood, obtained on day 0 of AZD1222 vaccination. This chain uses TRBV11-2 with TRBJ1-2; D remains ambiguous. The origin of this receptor is an adult in good health. CDR3 bases: TGTGCCAGCAGCTTAGGACCGGACCGGGCTGGCTACACCTTC. Its protein is CASSLGPDRAGYTF.